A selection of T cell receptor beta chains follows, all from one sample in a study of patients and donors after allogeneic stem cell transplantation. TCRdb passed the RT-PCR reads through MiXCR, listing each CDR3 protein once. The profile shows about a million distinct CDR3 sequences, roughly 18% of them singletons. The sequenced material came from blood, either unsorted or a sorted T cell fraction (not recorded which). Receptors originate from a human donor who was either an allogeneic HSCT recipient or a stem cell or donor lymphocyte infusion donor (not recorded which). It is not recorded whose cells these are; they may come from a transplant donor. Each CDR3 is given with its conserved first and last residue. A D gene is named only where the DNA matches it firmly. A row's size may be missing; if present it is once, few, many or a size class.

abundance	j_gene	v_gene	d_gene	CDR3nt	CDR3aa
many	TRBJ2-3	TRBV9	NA	TGTGCCAGCAGTGTTAGCACAGATACGCAGTATTTT	CASSVSTDTQYF
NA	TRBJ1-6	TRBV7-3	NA	TGTGCCAGCAGCCTTAATGGGCAGGGTATCGGCTCACCCCTCCACTTT	CASSLNGQGIGSPLHF
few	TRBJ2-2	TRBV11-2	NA	TGTGCCAGCAGCTCAATGGACTACCGCATCGGGGAGCTGTTTTTT	CASSSMDYRIGELFF
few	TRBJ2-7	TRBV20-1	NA	TGCAGTGCCAGTAAAGGGGGGTACGAGCAGTACTTC	CSASKGGYEQYF
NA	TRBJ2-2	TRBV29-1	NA	TGCAGCGTTGAGGGGCTGAAGGCGGGCGGGGAGCTGTTTTTT	CSVEGLKAGGELFF
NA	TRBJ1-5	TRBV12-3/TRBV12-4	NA	TGTGCCAGCAGTTTGGGGGAACACCCTAATCAGCCCCAGCATTTT	CASSLGEHPNQPQHF
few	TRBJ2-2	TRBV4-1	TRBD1	TGCGCCAGCAGCCAAGAGGGACAGGGGCCCGGGGAGCTGTTTTTT	CASSQEGQGPGELFF
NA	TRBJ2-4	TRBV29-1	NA	TGCAGCGTGGGGGGACGAGCCAAAAACATTCAGTACTTC	CSVGGRAKNIQYF
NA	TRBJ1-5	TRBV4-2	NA	TGTGCCAGCAGCCAAGATTACGGTCGGATACAGCCCCAGCATTTT	CASSQDYGRIQPQHF
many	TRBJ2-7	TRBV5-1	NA	TGCGCCAGCAGCTTGGTATGGCAGGCTAGGGACGAGCAGTACTTC	CASSLVWQARDEQYF
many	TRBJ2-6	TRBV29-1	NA	TGCAGTGCCATATACTCTGGGGCCAACGTCCTGACTTTC	CSAIYSGANVLTF
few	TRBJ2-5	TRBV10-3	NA	TGTGCCATCAGTGAGTCAAGGGGCCTCCAAGAGACCCAGTACTTC	CAISESRGLQETQYF
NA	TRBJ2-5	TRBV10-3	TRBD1	TGTGCCATCAATACAGGGGGTGGGGAGACCCAGTACTTC	CAINTGGGETQYF
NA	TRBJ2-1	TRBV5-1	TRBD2	TGCGCCAGCAGCTTGGCTAGCGGGAGAGTCAATGAGCAGTTCTTC	CASSLASGRVNEQFF
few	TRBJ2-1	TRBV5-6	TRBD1	TGTGCCAGCAGCTCGCCCGGGACAGGGAGTTACAATGAGCAGTTCTTC	CASSSPGTGSYNEQFF
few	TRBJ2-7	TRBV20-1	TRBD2	TGCAGTGCTGCTCCTAGCGGGAGGGCATACGAGCAGTACTTC	CSAAPSGRAYEQYF
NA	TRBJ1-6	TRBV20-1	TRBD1	TGCAGTGCTAGAGTAAACCAGGGGGCCCCCAATAATTCACCCCTCCACTTT	CSARVNQGAPNNSPLHF
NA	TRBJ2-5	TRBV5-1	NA	TGCGCCAGCAGCCCGGCCCAGACGTCCCAAGAGACCCAGTACTTC	CASSPAQTSQETQYF
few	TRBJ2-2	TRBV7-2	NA	TGTGCCAGCAGCTTAGGGGGGATCACGAACACCGGGGAGCTGTTTTTT	CASSLGGITNTGELFF
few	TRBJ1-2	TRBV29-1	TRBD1	TGCAGCGTTGCCCCCCAATTAGGGACAGGGAAGGGCTACACCTTC	CSVAPQLGTGKGYTF
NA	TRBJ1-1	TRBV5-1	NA	TGCGCCAGCAGGCAAGGAGGGGAAGGGACTGAAGCTTTCTTT	CASRQGGEGTEAFF
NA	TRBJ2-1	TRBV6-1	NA	TGTGCCAGCATTAGGACAGCGGGCCGTAGCGGTGAGCAGTTCTTC	CASIRTAGRSGEQFF
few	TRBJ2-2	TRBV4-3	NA	TGCGCCAGCAGCCAAGAAGGGGTGTTGGGGGCGGGCACCGGGGAGCTGTTTTTT	CASSQEGVLGAGTGELFF
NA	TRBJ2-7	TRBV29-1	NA	TGCAGCGTTGTGAGGGACTACGAGCAGTACTTC	CSVVRDYEQYF
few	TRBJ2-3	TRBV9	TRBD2	TGTGCCAGCAGCCTCCATCCGTATCGGGGGGGCGAAGATACGCAGTATTTT	CASSLHPYRGGEDTQYF
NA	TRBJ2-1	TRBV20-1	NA	TGCAGTGCCACCGCTAGGAGCTCCTACAATGAGCAGTTCTTC	CSATARSSYNEQFF
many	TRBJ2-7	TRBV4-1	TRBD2	TGCGCCAGCAGCCAAGTAGGGACTAGCGGGGCCCAATACGAGCAGTACTTC	CASSQVGTSGAQYEQYF
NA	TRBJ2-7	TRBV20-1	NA	TGCAGTGCTAGAGAGGTGAGCTCCTACGAGCAGTACTTC	CSAREVSSYEQYF
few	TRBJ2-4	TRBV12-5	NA	TGTGCTAGTGGTTTGGGGGCTACAGGGCGGTCTGGAAACATTCAGTACTTC	CASGLGATGRSGNIQYF
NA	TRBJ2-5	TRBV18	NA	TGTGCCAGCTCACCACCGGTAACCCCAGGAGAGACCCAGTACTTC	CASSPPVTPGETQYF
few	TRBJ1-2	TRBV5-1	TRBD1	TGCGCCAGCAGCTTGATCATTGGGACAGGGGGCTATGGCTACACCTTC	CASSLIIGTGGYGYTF